The T cell receptor (beta chain) described here comes from a study of identical twins. Study conclusions and caveats: Within cord blood, abundant beta clonotypes carried fewer insertions, but memory repertoires showed no such trend.

Germline assignment: CDR1 MDHEN and CDR2 SYDVKM. The V gene lost 5 bases and the J gene lost 5 bases, with 19 bases spanning the gap. CDR3 length: 15 amino acids. This clonotype was seen more than once but under ten times. The antigen is not known. MiXCR was run by TCRdb on the 5' RACE reads, yielding one entry per CDR3 protein. The profile shows around 220,000 distinct CDR3 sequences, over 13% of them singletons. The receptor was derived from a woman aged 18-29 years in good health. Sequenced material: memory (CD45RO+) T cells sorted from blood. The V gene is TRBV28, the J gene TRBJ2-7, with D uncertain. CDR3 bases: TGTGCCAGCAGTACCTTATCGGCCCACGGCGACGAGCAGTACTTC. Residues: CASSTLSAHGDEQYF.